The rows below give T cell receptor beta chains drawn from one sample of a study of T cell responses to AZD1222 COVID-19 vaccine. Sequencing used immunoSEQ multiplex PCR; TCRdb keeps in-frame clones, though not all of them. Of more than 100,000 clones in the sample, 85% to 90% were seen once. The source material was peripheral blood, sampled on day 0 of AZD1222 vaccination. These receptors were obtained from an adult in good health. CDR3s include the opening cysteine and the closing phenylalanine or tryptophan. Each record gives: CDR3 protein, CDR3 DNA, J gene, D gene, clone size, V gene. A D gene is named only where the DNA matches it firmly. Size is stated for part of the rows, as once, few or many counts, or as a class when the clone is expanded.

CAWGRGGNQPQHF	TGTGCCTGGGGGAGGGGCGGCAATCAGCCCCAGCATTTT	TRBJ1-5	NA	once	TRBV30
CASSEVISGQGDEKLFF	TGTGCCAGCAGTGAAGTTATATCGGGACAGGGAGATGAAAAACTGTTTTTT	TRBJ1-4	TRBD1	NA	TRBV6-1
CASSYRTGYGTGELFF	TGTGCCAGCAGCTACCGGACAGGGTATGGCACCGGGGAGCTGTTTTTT	TRBJ2-2	TRBD1	NA	TRBV11-3
CASSYHTSSYNEQFF	TGTGCCAGCAGTTACCATACTAGCTCCTACAATGAGCAGTTCTTC	TRBJ2-1	NA	NA	TRBV6-5
CASSRGTSYEQYF	TGTGCCAGCAGCCGGGGGACGTCCTACGAGCAGTACTTC	TRBJ2-7	NA	NA	TRBV7-2
CASSPSLSGEQQYF	TGTGCCAGCAGCCCCTCACTATCGGGGGAACAGCAGTACTTC	TRBJ2-7	NA	NA	TRBV7-3
CASSRRGLFGTGELFF	TGTGCCAGCAGTCGCAGGGGGCTTTTCGGCACCGGGGAGCTGTTTTTT	TRBJ2-2	TRBD1	NA	TRBV28
CATTGHSDYEQYF	TGTGCCACGACGGGACACAGCGACTACGAGCAGTACTTC	TRBJ2-7	NA	NA	TRBV19
CASSPLWGGTEAFF	TGTGCCAGCAGCCCGTTGTGGGGAGGCACTGAAGCTTTCTTT	TRBJ1-1	NA	once	TRBV7-9
CASSPTGYGGYTF	TGTGCCAGCAGCCCGACAGGGTACGGTGGCTACACCTTC	TRBJ1-2	TRBD1	NA	TRBV5-6
CASSYPGQSSGNTIYF	TGTGCCAGTAGTTATCCGGGACAGAGTTCTGGAAACACCATATATTTT	TRBJ1-3	TRBD1	NA	TRBV19
CASSLERQVSYEQYF	TGTGCCAGCAGCTTAGAACGACAGGTCTCCTACGAGCAGTACTTC	TRBJ2-7	NA	once	TRBV11-2
CASSLGGPYEQYF	TGTGCCAGCAGTTTGGGAGGACCCTACGAGCAGTACTTC	TRBJ2-7	NA	NA	TRBV28
CASSLARGEFDQPQHF	TGTGCCAGCAGCTTGGCAAGGGGGGAGTTTGATCAGCCCCAGCATTTT	TRBJ1-5	NA	once	TRBV5-6
CASSPFSLF	TGTGCCAGCAGCCCCTTTTCCCTTTTT	TRBJ1-4	NA	NA	TRBV21-1
CASSHQSRVPGELFF	TGTGCCAGTAGCCACCAGTCCCGGGTGCCCGGGGAGCTGTTTTTT	TRBJ2-2	NA	NA	TRBV19
CASSSDIIYGYTF	TGTGCCAGCAGCTCGGACATTATCTATGGCTACACCTTC	TRBJ1-2	NA	NA	TRBV6-5
CASSQDLPSVQGYTF	TGTGCCAGCAGCCAAGATCTGCCGAGTGTACAGGGCTACACCTTC	TRBJ1-2	NA	NA	TRBV14
CASSRDPWGNQPQHF	TGTGCCAGCAGCAGGGACCCGTGGGGCAATCAGCCCCAGCATTTT	TRBJ1-5	NA	NA	TRBV7-6
CASTQRVTGELFF	TGTGCCAGCACCCAGCGGGTCACCGGGGAGCTGTTTTTT	TRBJ2-2	NA	NA	TRBV2
CASSSRLAGDNEQFF	TGTGCCAGCAGCTCCCGACTAGCGGGGGACAATGAGCAGTTCTTC	TRBJ2-1	TRBD2	few	TRBV7-2
CASSSLAGGPNEQFF	TGTGCCAGCAGTTCCTTAGCGGGGGGACCCAATGAGCAGTTCTTC	TRBJ2-1	TRBD2	NA	TRBV6-5
CASSPRGSGGEEQYF	TGTGCCAGCAGTCCCCGAGGTAGCGGGGGAGAAGAGCAGTACTTC	TRBJ2-7	TRBD2	NA	TRBV7-9
CASSLRGGGFYGYTF	TGTGCCAGCAGCTTGCGGGGCGGTGGGTTTTATGGCTACACCTTC	TRBJ1-2	NA	NA	TRBV5-8
CASSVGTGAEKLFF	TGTGCCAGCAGTGTCGGGACAGGGGCTGAAAAACTGTTTTTT	TRBJ1-4	TRBD1	NA	TRBV2
CASSKKDRSLYGYTF	TGTGCCAGCAGCAAAAAGGACAGGTCTCTCTATGGCTACACCTTC	TRBJ1-2	NA	NA	TRBV21-1
CASSPGVAGKEEDTQYF	TGTGCCAGCAGCCCGGGGGTAGCGGGGAAAGAGGAAGATACGCAGTATTTT	TRBJ2-3	TRBD2	NA	TRBV28
CASSLTIDGYTF	TGTGCCAGCAGCTTAACGATCGATGGCTACACCTTC	TRBJ1-2	NA	NA	TRBV11-2
CASSGGQRPQGYTF	TGTGCCAGCAGTGGAGGACAGCGACCTCAAGGCTACACCTTC	TRBJ1-2	NA	NA	TRBV2
CASSFDHGTGSEKLFF	TGCGCCAGCAGCTTCGACCACGGGACAGGGTCTGAAAAACTGTTTTTT	TRBJ1-4	TRBD1	NA	TRBV5-1